This TCR beta chain was sequenced for a study of blood T cell repertoires in COVID-19. Study details: Acute and convalescent COVID-19 samples came from the United States, Italy and Spain.

The CDR3 runs to 14 residues. With 2 bases clipped from V and 8 bases from J, the junction kept 4 bases outside the gene matches. Germline CDR1 and CDR2: MDHEN and SYDVKM. In the original processing: Amplification from reference gene primers served as the basis for estimated nucleated cell counts. Assay: immunoSEQ multiplex PCR; the TCRdb copy retains only in-frame clones and omits some. That table gives V, J and clone size, and the DNA gave D and trimming. The table lists roughly 190,000 clones, 70% to 80% of them singletons. To note about this clone: Distinct nucleotide sequences in the sample also encode this CDR3.

The clonotype originates from a woman aged 50 to 60 with active or convalescent COVID-19. This chain links TRBV28 with TRBJ1-2, with TRBD1 identical over 11 bases. Specimen: peripheral blood. CDR3 amino acids: CASSLIGTGGGYTF. The CDR3 region has the DNA TGTGCCAGCAGTTTAATTGGGACAGGGGGAGGCTACACCTTC.